Described below is a single T cell receptor beta chain sequence and its context. This entry is derived from a study of blood T cell repertoires in COVID-19. The germline V and J ends were trimmed by 4 bases and 2 bases, with 16 bases remaining between them. The CDR3 spans 15 residues. Looked up from germline, CDR1 is SGHNT and CDR2 is YYREEE (reference sequence). Profiled with immunoSEQ multiplex PCR; TCRdb holds only in-frame clones, not every one. Of hundreds of thousands of clones in the sample, roughly nine tenths were seen once. This chain links TRBV5-4 with TRBJ2-7, with a tentative D call TRBD2 (5 bases). Sequencing input: PBMCs or T cells enriched from blood (not recorded which). The sequence derives from a woman aged 50 to 60 in a cohort exposed to, infected with or recovered from COVID-19 (not recorded which). The CDR3 sequence: CASSASVRAPYEQYF. The CDR3, as DNA: TGTGCCAGCAGCGCATCGGTGAGGGCACCCTACGAGCAGTACTTC.